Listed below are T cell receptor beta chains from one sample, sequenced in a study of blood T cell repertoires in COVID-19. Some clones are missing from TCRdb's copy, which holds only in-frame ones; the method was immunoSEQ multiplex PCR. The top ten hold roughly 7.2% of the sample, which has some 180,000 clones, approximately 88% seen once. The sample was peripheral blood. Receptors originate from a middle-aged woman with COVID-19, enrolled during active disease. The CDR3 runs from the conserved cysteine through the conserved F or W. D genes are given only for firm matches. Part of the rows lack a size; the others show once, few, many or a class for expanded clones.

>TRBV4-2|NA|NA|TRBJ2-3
CASSQGLDSTDTQYF
TGTGCCAGCAGCCAAGGCCTAGATTCAACAGATACGCAGTATTTT
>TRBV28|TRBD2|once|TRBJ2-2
CASSFGTTSNTGELFF
TGTGCCAGCAGTTTTGGGACTACCTCGAACACCGGGGAGCTGTTTTTT
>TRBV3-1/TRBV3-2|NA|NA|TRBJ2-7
CASSRVSLAGEQYF
TGTGCCAGCAGCCGAGTTTCTCTTGCGGGCGAGCAGTACTTC
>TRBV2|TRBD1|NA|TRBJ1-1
CASSLTGGFGEAFF
TGTGCCAGCAGCTTGACAGGGGGCTTTGGCGAAGCTTTCTTT
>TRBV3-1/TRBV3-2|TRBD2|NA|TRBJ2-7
CASSQGKGGGSYEQYF
TGTGCCAGCAGCCAAGGGAAGGGCGGGGGCTCCTACGAGCAGTACTTC
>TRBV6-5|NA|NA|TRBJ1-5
CASRQDQNQPQHF
TGTGCCAGTAGACAGGATCAGAATCAGCCCCAGCATTTT
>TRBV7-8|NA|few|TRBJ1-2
CAILRGGRNGYTF
TGTGCCATCCTGAGGGGGGGCAGAAATGGCTACACCTTC
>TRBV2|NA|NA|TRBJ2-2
CASRPGERLNTGELFF
TGTGCCAGCAGGCCGGGGGAGAGATTGAACACCGGGGAGCTGTTTTTT
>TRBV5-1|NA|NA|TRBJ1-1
CASSPGHVMNTEAFF
TGCGCCAGCAGCCCCGGACATGTCATGAACACTGAAGCTTTCTTT
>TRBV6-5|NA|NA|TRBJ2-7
CASNPTDTYEQYF
TGTGCCAGCAACCCGACAGATACCTACGAGCAGTACTTC
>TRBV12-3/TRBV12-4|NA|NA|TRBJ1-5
CASSLAEGQPQHF
TGTGCCAGCAGTTTGGCGGAGGGTCAGCCCCAGCATTTT
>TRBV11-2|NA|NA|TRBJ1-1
CASSLDGRATEAFF
TGTGCCAGCAGCTTAGATGGCAGGGCAACCGAAGCTTTCTTT
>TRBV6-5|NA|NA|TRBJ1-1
CASSLTVNTEAFF
TGTGCCAGCAGCCTGACAGTTAACACTGAAGCTTTCTTT
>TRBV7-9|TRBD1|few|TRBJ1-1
CASSLEGRGETFF
TGTGCCAGCAGCTTAGAGGGCAGGGGGGAGACTTTCTTT
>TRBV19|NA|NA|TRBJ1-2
CASFTGFYGYTF
TGTGCCAGTTTCACGGGATTTTATGGCTACACCTTC
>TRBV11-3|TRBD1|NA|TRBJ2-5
CASSRQGTQETQYF
TGTGCCAGCAGCCGACAGGGGACTCAAGAGACCCAGTACTTC
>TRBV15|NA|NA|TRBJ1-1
CATSVRKQANTEAFF
TGTGCCACCAGCGTACGTAAACAGGCGAACACTGAAGCTTTCTTT
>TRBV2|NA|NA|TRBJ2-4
CASSGLPQYF
TGTGCCAGCAGTGGGCTTCCGCAGTACTTC
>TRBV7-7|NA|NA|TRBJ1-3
CASSPLGRGNTIYF
TGTGCCAGCAGCCCACTAGGGCGAGGAAACACCATATATTTT
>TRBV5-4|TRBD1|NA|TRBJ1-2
CASTRDRDYGYTF
TGTGCCAGCACGAGGGACAGAGACTATGGCTACACCTTC
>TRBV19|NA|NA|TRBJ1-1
CASSGGGFVTEAFF
TGTGCCAGTAGTGGGGGCGGGTTTGTGACTGAAGCTTTCTTT
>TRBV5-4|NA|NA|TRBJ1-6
CASSLADISDSPLHF
TGTGCCAGCAGCTTGGCGGACATCTCGGATTCACCCCTCCACTTT
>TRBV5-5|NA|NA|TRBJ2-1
CASSLVGPDFVQFF
TGTGCCAGCAGCTTGGTGGGGCCCGATTTTGTGCAGTTCTTC
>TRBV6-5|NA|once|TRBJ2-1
CATRGGNEQFF
TGTGCCACCAGGGGGGGCAATGAGCAGTTCTTC
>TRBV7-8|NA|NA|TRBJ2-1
CASSLQPGSYNEQFF
TGTGCCAGCAGCTTACAACCGGGCTCCTACAATGAGCAGTTCTTC
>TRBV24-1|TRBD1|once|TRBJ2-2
CATRGQGLPGELFF
TGTGCCACCCGCGGACAGGGACTCCCCGGGGAGCTGTTTTTT
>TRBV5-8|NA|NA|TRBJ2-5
CASSLGLVETQYF
TGTGCCAGCAGCTTGGGACTAGTAGAGACCCAGTACTTC
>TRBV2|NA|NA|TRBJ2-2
CASRSKGPSNTGELFF
TGTGCCAGCAGAAGTAAGGGGCCGTCGAACACCGGGGAGCTGTTTTTT
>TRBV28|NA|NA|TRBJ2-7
CASSLNWAPYEQYF
TGTGCCAGCAGTTTAAATTGGGCTCCCTACGAGCAGTACTTC
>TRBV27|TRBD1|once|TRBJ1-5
CASRRGQGRNQPQHF
TGTGCCAGCAGACGAGGACAGGGGAGGAATCAGCCCCAGCATTTT